This TCR beta chain stems from a study of shared clonotypes between healthy human individuals. Notes on the study in general: Some naive CD4 clonotypes, 4.5% to 5.5%, turned up in common across four donors.

On this clone itself: Its antigen is not identified.

The DNA input per sorted-subset replicate PCR was around 200 ng, corresponding to some 30,000 T cell genomes. Libraries were prepared by immunoSEQ multiplex PCR; TCRdb keeps only in-frame clonotypes and omits some of them. The sample includes over a million clones, around 75% of them seen just once. With 3 bases clipped from V and 5 bases from J, the junction kept 8 bases outside the gene matches. CDR3 size: 16 residues. CDR1 is SGHAT and CDR2 is FQNNGV in the germline V gene. Recent vaccinations or acute infections were absent in the healthy HIV-negative adult donors. This chain uses TRBV11-2 with TRBJ2-3, with 10 bases aligning to TRBD2. The sequencing input was memory CD4+ T cells sorted from blood. Sample subset: CD45RA-negative fraction. The clonotype comes from a man between 18 and 29 years old in good health. The chain's CDR3 is CASSFTSGIGVDTQYF. As DNA, the CDR3 is TGTGCCAGCAGCTTTACTAGCGGGATTGGTGTAGATACGCAGTATTTT.